This paragraph covers one TCR beta chain sequence. The antigen remains undetermined. This sample was included in a study of monozygotic twins with inflammatory bowel disease. General study findings and limits: Among patients, repertoires may have gained variability from differing immunosuppressive treatments. Support was absent for any single strong signal or clonotype linked to IBD.

The germline gives CDR1 SQVTM, CDR2 ANQGSEA. The CDR3 runs to 12 residues. Total RNA, at roughly 3.5 ug, went into every TCR library. Via template switching, UMIs carrying a 6-nucleotide sample barcode were introduced. TCRdb reprocessed the 5' RACE reads, keeping one entry per CDR3 protein, no DNA. The sample's table shows hundreds of thousands of distinct CDR3 sequences. Sequenced input: blood. The chain uses TRBV29-1 and TRBJ2-7; TCRdb's D call of TRBD1 is untestable without DNA. The sequence derives from a human donor with ulcerative colitis or Crohn's disease, or a healthy co-twin of an affected twin (not recorded which). The CDR3 loop is CSVENRAYEQYF.